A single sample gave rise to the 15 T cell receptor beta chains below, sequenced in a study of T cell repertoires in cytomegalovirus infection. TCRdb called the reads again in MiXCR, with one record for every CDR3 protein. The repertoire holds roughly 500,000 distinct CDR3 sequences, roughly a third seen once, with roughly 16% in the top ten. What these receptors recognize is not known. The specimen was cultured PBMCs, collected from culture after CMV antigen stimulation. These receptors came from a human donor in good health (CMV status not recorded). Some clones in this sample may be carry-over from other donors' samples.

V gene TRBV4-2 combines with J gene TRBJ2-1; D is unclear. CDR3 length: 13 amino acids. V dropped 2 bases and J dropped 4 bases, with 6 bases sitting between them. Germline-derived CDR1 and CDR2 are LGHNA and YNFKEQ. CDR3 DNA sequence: TGTGCCAGCAGCCAACGGGCATACAATGAGCAGTTCTTC. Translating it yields CASSQRAYNEQFF.

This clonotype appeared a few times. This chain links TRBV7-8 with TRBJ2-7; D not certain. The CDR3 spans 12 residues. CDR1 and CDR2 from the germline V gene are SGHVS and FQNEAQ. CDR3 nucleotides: TGTGCCAGCAGCTTAGTAGACGGGTCGATGCACGTC. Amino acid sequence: CASSLVDGSMHV.

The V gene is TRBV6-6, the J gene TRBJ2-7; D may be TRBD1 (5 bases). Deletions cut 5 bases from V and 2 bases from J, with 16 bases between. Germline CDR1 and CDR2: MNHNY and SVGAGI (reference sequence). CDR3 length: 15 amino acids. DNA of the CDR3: TGTGCCAGCAGTATAACAGGTTTCTTCCCCTACGAGCAGTACGTC. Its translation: CASSITGFFPYEQYV.

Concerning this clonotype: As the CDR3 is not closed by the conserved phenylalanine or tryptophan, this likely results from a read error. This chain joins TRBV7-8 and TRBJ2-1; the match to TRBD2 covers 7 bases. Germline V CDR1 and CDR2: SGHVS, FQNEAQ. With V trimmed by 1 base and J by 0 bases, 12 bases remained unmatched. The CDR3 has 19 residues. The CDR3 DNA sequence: TGTGCCAGCAGCTTAGGACTAGCAGGATCCCTAAGCTCCTACAATGAGCAGTTCTTA. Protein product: CASSLGLAGSLSSYNEQFL.

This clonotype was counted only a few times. The CDR3 loop reads CASSLEVAEAGGEQFF. DNA of the CDR3: TGTGCCAGCAGTTTGGAGGTGGCGGAGGCGGGGGGTGAGCAGTTCTTC. The V and J genes are TRBV12-3 or TRBV12-4 and TRBJ2-1; TRBD2 agrees at 8 bases. The CDR3 has 16 residues. Losses at the gene ends were 3 bases for V and 9 bases for J; bases not matched to a gene: 13.

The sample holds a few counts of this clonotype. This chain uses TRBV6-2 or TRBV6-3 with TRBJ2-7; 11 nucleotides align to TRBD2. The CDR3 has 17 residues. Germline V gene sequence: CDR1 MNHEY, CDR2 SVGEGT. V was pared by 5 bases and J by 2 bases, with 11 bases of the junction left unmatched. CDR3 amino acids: CASSLIPGLAVPYEQYV. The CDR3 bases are TGTGCCAGCAGTCTCATCCCGGGACTAGCGGTTCCCTACGAGCAGTACGTC.

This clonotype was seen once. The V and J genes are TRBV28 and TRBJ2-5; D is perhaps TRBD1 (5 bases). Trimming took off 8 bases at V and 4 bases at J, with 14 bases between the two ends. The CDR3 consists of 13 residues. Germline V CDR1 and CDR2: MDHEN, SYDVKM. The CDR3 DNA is TGTGCCAGCGCTAAAAGAAGGGGAGAGACCCAGTACTTC. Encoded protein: CASAKRRGETQYF. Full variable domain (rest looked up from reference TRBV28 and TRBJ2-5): DVKVTQSSRYLVKRTGEKVFLECVQDMDHENMFWYRQDPGLGLRLIYFSYDVKMKEKGDIPEGYSVSREKKERFSLILESASTNQTSMYLCASAKRRGETQYFGPGTRLLVL.

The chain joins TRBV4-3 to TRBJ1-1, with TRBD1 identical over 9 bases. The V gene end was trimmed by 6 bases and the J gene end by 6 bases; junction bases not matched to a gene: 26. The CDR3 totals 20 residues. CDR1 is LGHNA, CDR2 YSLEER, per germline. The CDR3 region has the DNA TGCGCCAGCAGTCACGCGACGGGAAAGGGACAGGGAATGACGGAGGCTGAAGCTTTCTTT. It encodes CASSHATGKGQGMTEAEAFF.

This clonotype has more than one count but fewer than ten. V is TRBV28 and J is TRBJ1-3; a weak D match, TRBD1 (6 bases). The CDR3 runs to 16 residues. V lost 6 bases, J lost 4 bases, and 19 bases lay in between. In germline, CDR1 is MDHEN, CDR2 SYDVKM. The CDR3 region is CASRATGLGTGNTIYF. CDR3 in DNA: TGTGCCAGCAGAGCAACAGGGTTAGGAACAGGAAACACCATATATTTT.

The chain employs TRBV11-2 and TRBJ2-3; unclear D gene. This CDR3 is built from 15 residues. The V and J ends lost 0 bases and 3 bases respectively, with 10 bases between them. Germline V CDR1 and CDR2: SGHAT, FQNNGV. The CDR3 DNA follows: TGTGCCAGCAGCTTAGATGTCGGGCGAACAGATACGCAGTATTTT. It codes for CASSLDVGRTDTQYF.

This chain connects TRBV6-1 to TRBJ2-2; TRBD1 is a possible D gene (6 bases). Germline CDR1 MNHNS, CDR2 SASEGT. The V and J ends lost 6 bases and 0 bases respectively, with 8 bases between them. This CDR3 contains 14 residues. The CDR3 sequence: CASRDRSNTGELFF. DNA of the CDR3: TGTGCCAGCAGGGACAGATCGAACACCGGGGAGCTGTTTTTT.

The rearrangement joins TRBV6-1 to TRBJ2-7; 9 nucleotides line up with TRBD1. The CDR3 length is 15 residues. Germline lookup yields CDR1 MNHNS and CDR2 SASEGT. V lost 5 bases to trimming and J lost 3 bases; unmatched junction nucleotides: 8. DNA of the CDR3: TGTGCCAGCAGTACGGACAGGGGTTTGAACTACGAGCAGTACTTC. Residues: CASSTDRGLNYEQYF.

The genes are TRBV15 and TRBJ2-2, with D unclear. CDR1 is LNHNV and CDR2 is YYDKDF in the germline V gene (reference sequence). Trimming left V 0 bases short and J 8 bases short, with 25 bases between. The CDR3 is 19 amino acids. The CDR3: CATSRDNTVIPLKSGELFF. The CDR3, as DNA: TGTGCCACCAGCAGAGATAACACAGTCATCCCTCTTAAGTCGGGGGAGCTGTTTTTT.

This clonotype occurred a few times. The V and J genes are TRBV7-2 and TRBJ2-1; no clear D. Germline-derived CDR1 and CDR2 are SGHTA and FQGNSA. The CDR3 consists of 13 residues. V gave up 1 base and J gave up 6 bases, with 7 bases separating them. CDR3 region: CASSLDVVNEQFF. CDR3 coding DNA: TGTGCCAGCAGCTTAGACGTGGTCAATGAGCAGTTCTTC.

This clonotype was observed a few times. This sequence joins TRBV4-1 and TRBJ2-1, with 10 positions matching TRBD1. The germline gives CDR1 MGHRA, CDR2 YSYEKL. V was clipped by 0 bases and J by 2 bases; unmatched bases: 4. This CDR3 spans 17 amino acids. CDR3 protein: CASSQDLTGGPYNEQFF. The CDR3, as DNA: TGCGCCAGCAGCCAAGATTTGACAGGGGGCCCCTACAATGAGCAGTTCTTC.